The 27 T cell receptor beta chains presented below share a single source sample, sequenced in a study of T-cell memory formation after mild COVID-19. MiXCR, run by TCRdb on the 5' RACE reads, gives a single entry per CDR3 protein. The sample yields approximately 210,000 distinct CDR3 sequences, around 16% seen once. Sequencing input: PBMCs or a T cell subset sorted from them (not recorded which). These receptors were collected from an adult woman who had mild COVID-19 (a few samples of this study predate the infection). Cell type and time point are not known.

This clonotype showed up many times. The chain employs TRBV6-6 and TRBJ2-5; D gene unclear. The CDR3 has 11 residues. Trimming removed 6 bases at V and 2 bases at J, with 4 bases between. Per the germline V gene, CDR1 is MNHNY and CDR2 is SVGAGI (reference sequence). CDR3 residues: CASSIQETQYF. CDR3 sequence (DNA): TGTGCCAGCAGCATACAAGAGACCCAGTACTTC.

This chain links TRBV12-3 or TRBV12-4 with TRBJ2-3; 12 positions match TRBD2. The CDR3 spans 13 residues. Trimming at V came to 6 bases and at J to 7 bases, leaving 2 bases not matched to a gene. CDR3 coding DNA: TGTGCCAGCAGGACTAGCGGGAGCAATACGCAGTATTTT. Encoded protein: CASRTSGSNTQYF.

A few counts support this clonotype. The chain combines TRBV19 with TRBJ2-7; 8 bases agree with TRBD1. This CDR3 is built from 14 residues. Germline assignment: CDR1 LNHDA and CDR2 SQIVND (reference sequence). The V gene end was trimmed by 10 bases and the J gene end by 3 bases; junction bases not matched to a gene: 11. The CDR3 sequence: CATSRPGQVYEQYF. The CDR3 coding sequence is TGTGCCACCTCCCGTCCGGGACAGGTCTACGAGCAGTACTTC.

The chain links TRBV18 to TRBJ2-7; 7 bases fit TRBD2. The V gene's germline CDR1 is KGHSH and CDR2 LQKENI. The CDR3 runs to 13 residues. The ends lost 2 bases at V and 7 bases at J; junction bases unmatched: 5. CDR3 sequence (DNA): TGTGCCAGCTCACCAACTGGACTAGATGAGCAGTACTTC. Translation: CASSPTGLDEQYF.

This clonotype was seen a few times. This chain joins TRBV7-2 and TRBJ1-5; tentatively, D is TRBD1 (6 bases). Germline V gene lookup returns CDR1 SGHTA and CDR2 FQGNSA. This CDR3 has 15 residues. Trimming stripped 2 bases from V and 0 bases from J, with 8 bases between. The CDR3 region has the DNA TGTGCCAGCAGCTTAAGGGACAATAGCAATCAGCCCCAGCATTTT. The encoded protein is CASSLRDNSNQPQHF.

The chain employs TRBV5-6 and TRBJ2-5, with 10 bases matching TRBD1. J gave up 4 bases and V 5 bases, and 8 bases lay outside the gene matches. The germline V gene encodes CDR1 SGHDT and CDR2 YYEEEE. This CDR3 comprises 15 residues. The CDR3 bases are TGTGCCAGCAGTACCGGGACAGGGGTGCGAGAGACCCAGTACTTC. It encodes CASSTGTGVRETQYF.

CDR3 loop: CASSYADSYEQYF. The CDR3, as DNA: TGTGCCAGCAGTTACGCCGACTCCTACGAGCAGTACTTC. V usage is TRBV6-6 and J usage is TRBJ2-7; D not certain. V dropped 2 bases and J dropped 0 bases, with 5 bases sitting between them. The germline gives CDR1 MNHNY, CDR2 SVGAGI (reference sequence). This CDR3 spans 13 amino acids.

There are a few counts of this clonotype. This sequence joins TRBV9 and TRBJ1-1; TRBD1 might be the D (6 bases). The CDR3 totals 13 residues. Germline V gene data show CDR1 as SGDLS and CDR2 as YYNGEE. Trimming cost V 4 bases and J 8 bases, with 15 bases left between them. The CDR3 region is CASSPGGKGEAFF. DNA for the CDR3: TGTGCCAGCAGCCCCGGGGGCAAAGGGGAAGCTTTCTTT.

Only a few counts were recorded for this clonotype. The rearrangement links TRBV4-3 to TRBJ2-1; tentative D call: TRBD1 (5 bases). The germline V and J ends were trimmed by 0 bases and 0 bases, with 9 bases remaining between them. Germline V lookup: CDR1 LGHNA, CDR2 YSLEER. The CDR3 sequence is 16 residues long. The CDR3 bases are TGCGCCAGCAGCCAAGAGTGGGGCCGCTCCTACAATGAGCAGTTCTTC. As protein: CASSQEWGRSYNEQFF.

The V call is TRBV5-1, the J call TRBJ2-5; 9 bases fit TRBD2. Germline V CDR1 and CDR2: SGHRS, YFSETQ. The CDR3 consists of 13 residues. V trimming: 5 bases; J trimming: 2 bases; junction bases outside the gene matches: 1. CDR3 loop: CASSAGGQETQYF. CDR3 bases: TGCGCCAGCAGTGCGGGGGGGCAAGAGACCCAGTACTTC.

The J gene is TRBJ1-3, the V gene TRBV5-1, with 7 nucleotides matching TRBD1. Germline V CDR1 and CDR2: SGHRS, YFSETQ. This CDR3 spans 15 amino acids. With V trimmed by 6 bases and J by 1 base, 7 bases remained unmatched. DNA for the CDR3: TGCGCCAGCACCAAAGACAGGGCGTCTGGAAACACCATATATTTT. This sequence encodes CASTKDRASGNTIYF.

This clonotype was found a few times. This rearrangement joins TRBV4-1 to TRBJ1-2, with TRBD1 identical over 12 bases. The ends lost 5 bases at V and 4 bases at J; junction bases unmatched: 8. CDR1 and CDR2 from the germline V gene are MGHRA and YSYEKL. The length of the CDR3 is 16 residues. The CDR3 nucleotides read TGCGCCAGCAGCTCCGGGACAGGGGGCCAGGGCTATGGCTACACCTTC. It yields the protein CASSSGTGGQGYGYTF.

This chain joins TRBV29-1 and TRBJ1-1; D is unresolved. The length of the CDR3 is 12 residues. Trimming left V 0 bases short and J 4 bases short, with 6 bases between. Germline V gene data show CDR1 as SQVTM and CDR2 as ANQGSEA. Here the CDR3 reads CSVEDLSTEAFF. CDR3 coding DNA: TGCAGCGTTGAAGACCTTTCCACTGAAGCTTTCTTT.

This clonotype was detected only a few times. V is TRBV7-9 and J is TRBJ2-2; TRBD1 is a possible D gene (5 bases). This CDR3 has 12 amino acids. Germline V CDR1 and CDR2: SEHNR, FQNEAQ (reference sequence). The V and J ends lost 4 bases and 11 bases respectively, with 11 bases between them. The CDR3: CASSSQDLELFF. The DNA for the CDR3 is TGTGCCAGCAGCTCACAGGACCTTGAGCTGTTTTTT.

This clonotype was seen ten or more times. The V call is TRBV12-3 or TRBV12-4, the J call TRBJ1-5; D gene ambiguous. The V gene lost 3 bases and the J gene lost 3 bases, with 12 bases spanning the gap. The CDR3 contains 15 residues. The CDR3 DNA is TGTGCCAGCAGTTTTCGGCAGGCTAACAATCAGCCCCAGCATTTT. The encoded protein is CASSFRQANNQPQHF.

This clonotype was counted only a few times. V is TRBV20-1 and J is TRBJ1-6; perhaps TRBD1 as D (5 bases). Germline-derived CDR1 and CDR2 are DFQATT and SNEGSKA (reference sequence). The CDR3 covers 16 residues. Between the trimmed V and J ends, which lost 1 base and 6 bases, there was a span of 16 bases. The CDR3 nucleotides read TGCAGTGCTAGAGCTCCCGGACAATCGATTAATTCACCCCTCCACTTT. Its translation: CSARAPGQSINSPLHF.

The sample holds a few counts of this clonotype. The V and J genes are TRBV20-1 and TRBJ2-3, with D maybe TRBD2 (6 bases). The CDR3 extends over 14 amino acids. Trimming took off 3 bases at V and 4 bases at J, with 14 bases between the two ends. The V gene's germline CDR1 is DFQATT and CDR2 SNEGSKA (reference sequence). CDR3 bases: TGCAGTGCTAGGGAGGGACGCGCCGCAGATACGCAGTATTTT. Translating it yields CSAREGRAADTQYF.

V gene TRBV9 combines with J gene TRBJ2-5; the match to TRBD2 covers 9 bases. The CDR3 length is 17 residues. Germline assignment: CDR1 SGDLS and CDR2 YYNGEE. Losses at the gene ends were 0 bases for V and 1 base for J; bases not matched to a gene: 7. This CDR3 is CASSVDIAGATQETQYF. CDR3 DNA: TGTGCCAGCAGCGTAGATATAGCGGGGGCAACCCAAGAGACCCAGTACTTC.

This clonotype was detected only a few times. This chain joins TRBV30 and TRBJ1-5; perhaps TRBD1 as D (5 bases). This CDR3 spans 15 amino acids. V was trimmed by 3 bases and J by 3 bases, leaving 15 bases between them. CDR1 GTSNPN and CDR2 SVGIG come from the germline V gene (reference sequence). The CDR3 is CAWSRKDTLNQPQHF. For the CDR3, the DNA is TGTGCCTGGAGCCGGAAGGACACCCTCAATCAGCCCCAGCATTTT. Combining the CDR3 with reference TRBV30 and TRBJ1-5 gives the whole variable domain SQTIHQWPATLVQPVGSPLSLECTVEGTSNPNLYWYRQAAGRGLQLLFYSVGIGQISSEVPQNLSASRPQDRQFILSSKKLLLSDSGFYLCAWSRKDTLNQPQHFGDGTRLSIL.

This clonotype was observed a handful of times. The CDR3 DNA is TGTGCCAGCCGACAGGAGGGAAGGTCCTATAATTCACCCCTCCACTTT. It codes for CASRQEGRSYNSPLHF. The chain couples TRBV2 to TRBJ1-6, with D possibly TRBD1 on 6 matching bases. Trimming took 8 bases from V and 1 from J, leaving 15 bases between them. The germline gives CDR1 SNHLY, CDR2 FYNNEI. This CDR3 comprises 16 residues.

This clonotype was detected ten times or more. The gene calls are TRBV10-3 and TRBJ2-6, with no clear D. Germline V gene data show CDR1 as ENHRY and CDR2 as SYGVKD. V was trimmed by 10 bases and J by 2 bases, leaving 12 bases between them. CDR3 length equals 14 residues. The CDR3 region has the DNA TGTGCCAGCCAACCAGGAACTGGGGCCAACGTCCTGACTTTC. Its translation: CASQPGTGANVLTF.

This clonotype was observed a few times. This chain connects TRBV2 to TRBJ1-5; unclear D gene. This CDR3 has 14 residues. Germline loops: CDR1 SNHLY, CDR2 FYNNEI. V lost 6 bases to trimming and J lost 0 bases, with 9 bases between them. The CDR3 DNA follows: TGTGCCAGCAGGGGCGAGTATAGCAATCAGCCCCAGCATTTT. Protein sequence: CASRGEYSNQPQHF. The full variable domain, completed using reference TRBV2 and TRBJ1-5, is EPEVTQTPSHQVTQMGQEVILRCVPISNHLYFYWYRQILGQKVEFLVSFYNNEISEKSEIFDDQFSVERPDGSNFTLKIRSTKLEDSAMYFCASRGEYSNQPQHFGDGTRLSIL.

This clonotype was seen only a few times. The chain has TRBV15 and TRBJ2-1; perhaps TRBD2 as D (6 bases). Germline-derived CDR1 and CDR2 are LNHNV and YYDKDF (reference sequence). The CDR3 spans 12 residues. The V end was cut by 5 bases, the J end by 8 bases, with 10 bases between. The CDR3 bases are TGTGCCACCAGCGGGGGGTTCGATGAGCAGTTCTTC. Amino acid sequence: CATSGGFDEQFF.

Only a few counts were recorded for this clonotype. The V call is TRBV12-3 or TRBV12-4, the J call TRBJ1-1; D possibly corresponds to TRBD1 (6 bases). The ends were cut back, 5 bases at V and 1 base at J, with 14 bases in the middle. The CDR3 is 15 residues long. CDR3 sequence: CASSKGDRRNTEAFF. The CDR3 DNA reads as TGTGCCAGCAGTAAGGGAGACAGGAGGAACACTGAAGCTTTCTTT.

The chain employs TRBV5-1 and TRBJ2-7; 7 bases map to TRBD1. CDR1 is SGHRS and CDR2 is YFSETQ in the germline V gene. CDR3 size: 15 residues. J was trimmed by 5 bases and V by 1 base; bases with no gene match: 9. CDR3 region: CASSLLTGSTDEQYF. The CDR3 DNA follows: TGCGCCAGCAGCTTGTTGACAGGGTCAACGGACGAGCAGTACTTC.

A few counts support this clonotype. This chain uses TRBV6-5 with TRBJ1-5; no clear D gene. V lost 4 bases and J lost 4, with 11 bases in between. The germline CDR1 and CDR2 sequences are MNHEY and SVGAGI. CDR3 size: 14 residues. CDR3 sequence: CASSSLGRNQPQHF. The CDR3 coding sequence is TGTGCCAGCAGTTCCCTGGGCCGGAATCAGCCCCAGCATTTT.

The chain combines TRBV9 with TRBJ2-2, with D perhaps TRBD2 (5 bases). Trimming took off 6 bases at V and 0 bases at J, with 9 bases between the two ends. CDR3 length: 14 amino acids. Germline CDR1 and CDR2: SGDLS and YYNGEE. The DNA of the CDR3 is TGTGCCAGCAAGGAGGACCCGAACACCGGGGAGCTGTTTTTT. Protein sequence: CASKEDPNTGELFF.